This entry features one T cell receptor (beta chain) sequence. What it recognizes is unknown. Orbital computed tomography, thyroid ultrasound, serum thyroxine and TRAb, and clinical symptoms together informed the diagnoses. The sample comes from a study of T cells in Graves' hyperthyroidism and ophthalmopathy. Study-wide points: Most thyroid clonotypes that were expanded above 0.001 also turned up in blood.

Trimming removed 3 bases at V and 0 bases at J, with 14 bases between. The CDR3 extends over 16 amino acids. Amplified regions were TCR beta CDR3 sequences from RNA transcripts. First-round RT-PCR of the TCR CDR3 relied on the HTBI primer set. TCRdb itself ran the multiplex PCR reads through MiXCR, one entry per CDR3 protein. The sample includes some 600,000 distinct CDR3 sequences, 11% to 15% of them seen just once. This chain uses TRBV12-3 or TRBV12-4 with TRBJ1-2; D gene ambiguous. The sequencing input was blood. The receptor was isolated from a woman aged 25 to 39 with Graves' hyperthyroidism that later progressed to Graves' ophthalmopathy. CDR3 DNA: TGTGCCAGCAGTTTCCCCTCATCGGGTTCTAACTATGGCTACACCTTC. Translated, it gives CASSFPSSGSNYGYTF.